This TCR beta chain stems from a study of blood T cell repertoires in COVID-19. In the study overall: Both acute and convalescent COVID-19 samples were obtained from the United States, Italy and Spain. PBMCs, B-cell-depleted T cells, or T cells were the source of the cDNA or gDNA that made up the material.

CDR3 length: 16 residues. With V trimmed by 8 bases and J by 4 bases, 5 bases remained unmatched. Germline values: CDR1 ENHRY, CDR2 SYGVKD. Here immunoSEQ multiplex PCR was the method, and the copy in TCRdb shows in-frame clones only, minus some. Counted here are some 300,000 clones, approximately 89% occurring once; the ten biggest clones make up more than 6.5%. This receptor was identified in a woman aged 25 to 39 who had recovered from COVID-19. The sample consisted of peripheral blood. The chain uses TRBV10-3 and TRBJ2-2; 15 nucleotides align to TRBD2. The CDR3 nucleotides read TGTGCCATCGGAGGGACTAGCGGGGGGCCCACCGGGGAGCTGTTTTTT. It encodes CAIGGTSGGPTGELFF.